A selection of T cell receptor beta chains follows, all from one sample in a study of low-dose radiotherapy and immunotherapy resistance in tumors. TCRdb passed the reads through MiXCR, listing each CDR3 protein once. The table has about 30,000 distinct CDR3 sequences, 49% seen once. This sample comprised PBMCs, obtained after low-dose radiotherapy plus immunotherapy. These TCRs come from a male donor with gallbladder cancer. The CDR3 runs from the conserved cysteine through the conserved F or W.

v_call	cdr3_aa
TRBV23-1	CASSHDGRALNTQYF
TRBV7-9	CASSPGLAAPNTGELFF
TRBV20-1	CSAKQGYEQYF
TRBV28	CASSRPGSSSYEQYF
TRBV18	CASSPPSYNEQFF
TRBV12-3/TRBV12-4	CASRVRDTEAFF
TRBV27	CASSFDGLLQFF
TRBV7-2	CASSPGWSGGSYEQYF
TRBV19	CASSISGPGELFF
TRBV4-3	CASSSIQGSGANVLTF
TRBV28	CATSRVDGPHSYEQYF
TRBV19	CASSPWTYNSPLHF
TRBV3-1	CASSQVKGTTGELFF
TRBV28	CASTFGDSRGYTF
TRBV6-2/TRBV6-3	CASSYPADRALNQPQHF
TRBV19	CASAQTGKNQPQHF
TRBV28	CASSGQGSTDTQYF
TRBV28	CASSPPGYGSQPQHF
TRBV4-1	CASSQRTGGTYEQYF
TRBV28	CASSLNLRDPNEKLFF
TRBV6-1	CASSYVGAKLSEQYF
TRBV5-1	CASSLATQGTNTEAFF
TRBV28	CASSPSGSGDEQFF
TRBV28	CATRGLRSGNTIYF
TRBV6-2/TRBV6-3	CASVQTAPYEQYF
TRBV19	CASSIGSRRSNQPQHF
TRBV9	CASSVEGRGPPDTQYF
TRBV7-7	CASSPQGTSGTQFF
TRBV10-3	CAISESGLRRLRDTEAFF
TRBV5-1	CASSFGTGERNTEAFF
TRBV20-1	CSASPLTSGSSYEQYF
TRBV6-2/TRBV6-3	CASASSWGTYEQYF
TRBV5-5	CASSSWTSEMLQFF
TRBV7-9	CASSFIAGGNNEQFF
TRBV12-3/TRBV12-4	CASSPIPDTQYF
TRBV10-3	CAISDGYTDTQYF
TRBV13	CASSPLAGYAKNIQYF
TRBV9	CASTNQTSMYLCASSAGEGYTF
TRBV7-2	CASSLYSTDTQYF
TRBV24-1	CATSEVTGGNPNEQYF
TRBV7-9	CASSPIQGDGADTQYF
TRBV7-2	CASSPRTGGQYEQYF
TRBV4-2	CASSQDYGAGEQYF
TRBV28	CASGNAEQYF
TRBV3-1	CASSQAGSPYNEQYF
TRBV12-3/TRBV12-4	CASSHPLFPGELFF
TRBV6-2/TRBV6-3	CASSYILAGDEQFF
TRBV5-5	CASSLARETQYF
TRBV20-1	CSASPRGASTNEKLFF
TRBV6-2/TRBV6-3	CASSYFPVRGRMSYEQYF
TRBV5-1	CASSGTRGETQYF
TRBV10-2	CASSVTGLEADTQYF
TRBV7-2	CASSQGLYNEQFF